This TCR beta chain was sequenced during a study of Ad26.COV2.S vaccination and SARS-CoV-2 variants. The CDR3 length is 14 residues. Germline loops: CDR1 SGHTA, CDR2 FQGNSA. Trimming pared 1 base from V and 7 bases from J, leaving 10 bases between. The treatment denotes: over 15 received Ad26.COV2.S at low or high dose, single or two shots; about 5 received placebo; per-sample allocation not given. Vaccine and placebo recipients were sampled on day 63 after the first injection. The method was immunoSEQ multiplex PCR; TCRdb's version includes in-frame clones alone and lacks a portion of them. The sample comprises fewer than 800,000 clones, 89% of which are singletons, and about 1.5% rests with the top ten.

V and J are TRBV7-2 and TRBJ1-4; D unclear. The TCR comes from a person aged 18-65 years who received the Ad26.COV2.S COVID-19 vaccine or a placebo. Sequences were derived from peripheral blood, sampled in a trial of Ad26.COV2.S vaccine versus placebo. CDR3 sequence reads: CASSLGPGGEKLFF. CDR3 DNA sequence: TGTGCCAGCAGCTTAGGGCCAGGCGGTGAAAAACTGTTTTTT.